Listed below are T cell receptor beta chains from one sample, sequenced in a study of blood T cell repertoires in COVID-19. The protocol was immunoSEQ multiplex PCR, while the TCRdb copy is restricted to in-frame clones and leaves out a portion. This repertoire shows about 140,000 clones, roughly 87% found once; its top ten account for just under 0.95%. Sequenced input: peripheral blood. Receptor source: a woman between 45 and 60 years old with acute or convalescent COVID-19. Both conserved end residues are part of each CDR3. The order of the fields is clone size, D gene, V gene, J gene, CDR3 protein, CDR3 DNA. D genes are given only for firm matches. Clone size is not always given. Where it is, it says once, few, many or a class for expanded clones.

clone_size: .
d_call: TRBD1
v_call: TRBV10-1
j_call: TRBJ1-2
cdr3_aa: CASSRGSGYGYTF
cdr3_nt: TGCGCCAGCAGCAGGGGGAGCGGCTATGGCTACACCTTC

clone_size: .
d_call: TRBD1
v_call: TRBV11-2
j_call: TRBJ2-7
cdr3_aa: CASSPRQGGSYEQYF
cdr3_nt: TGTGCCAGCAGCCCTAGACAGGGTGGATCCTACGAGCAGTACTTC

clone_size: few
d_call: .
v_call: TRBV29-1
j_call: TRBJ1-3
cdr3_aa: CSVADNVGNTIYF
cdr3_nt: TGCAGCGTGGCTGACAACGTCGGAAACACCATATATTTT

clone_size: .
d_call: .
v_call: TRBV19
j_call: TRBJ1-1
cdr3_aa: CASLIQGNTEAFF
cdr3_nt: TGTGCCAGTCTAATACAGGGGAACACTGAAGCTTTCTTT

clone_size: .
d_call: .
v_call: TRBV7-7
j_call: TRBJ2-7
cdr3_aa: CASSSRDISYEQYF
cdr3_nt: TGTGCCAGCAGCTCCCGGGACATATCCTACGAGCAGTACTTC

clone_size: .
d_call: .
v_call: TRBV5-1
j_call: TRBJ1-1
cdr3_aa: CASSLQNTEAFF
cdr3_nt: TGCGCCAGCAGCTTGCAAAACACTGAAGCTTTCTTT

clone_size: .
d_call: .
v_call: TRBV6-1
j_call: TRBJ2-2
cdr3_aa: CASSELATGELFF
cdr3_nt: TGTGCCAGCAGTGAACTAGCCACCGGGGAGCTGTTTTTT

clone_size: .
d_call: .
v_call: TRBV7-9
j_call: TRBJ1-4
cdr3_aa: CASSLREKLFF
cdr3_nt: TGTGCCAGCAGCTTGCGGGAAAAACTGTTTTTT

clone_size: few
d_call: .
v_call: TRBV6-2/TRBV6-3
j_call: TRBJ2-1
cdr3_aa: CASSTTGTGYGLAVNYNEQFF
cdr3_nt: TGTGCCAGCAGTACCACCGGGACAGGGTACGGACTAGCGGTCAACTACAATGAGCAGTTCTTC

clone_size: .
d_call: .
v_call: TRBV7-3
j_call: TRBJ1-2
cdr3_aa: CASSHNTQGYGYTF
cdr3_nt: TGTGCCAGCAGCCATAACACCCAGGGCTATGGCTACACCTTC

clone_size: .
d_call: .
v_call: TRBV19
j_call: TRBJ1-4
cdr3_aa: CASTPGLYPEKLFF
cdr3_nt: TGTGCCAGCACTCCGGGACTTTACCCTGAAAAACTGTTTTTT

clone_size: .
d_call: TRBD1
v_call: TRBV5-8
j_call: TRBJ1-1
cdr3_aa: CASSFPDRLNTEAFF
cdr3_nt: TGTGCCAGCAGCTTCCCGGACAGGCTCAACACTGAAGCTTTCTTT

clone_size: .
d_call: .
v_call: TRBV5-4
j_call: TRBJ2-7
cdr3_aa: CASSFQKSSYEQYF
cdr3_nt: TGTGCCAGCAGCTTCCAGAAAAGTTCCTACGAGCAGTACTTC

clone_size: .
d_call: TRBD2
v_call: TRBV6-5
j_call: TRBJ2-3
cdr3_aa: CASRWKTSGRDTQYF
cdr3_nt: TGTGCCAGCAGATGGAAGACTAGCGGGAGAGATACGCAGTATTTT

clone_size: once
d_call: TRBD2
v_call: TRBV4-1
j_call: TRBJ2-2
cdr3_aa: CASSQDLLAGGNTGELFF
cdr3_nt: TGCGCCAGCAGCCAAGATCTACTAGCGGGGGGGAACACCGGGGAGCTGTTTTTT

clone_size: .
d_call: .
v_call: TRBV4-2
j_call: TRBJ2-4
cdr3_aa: CASSQALTKNIQYF
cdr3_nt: TGTGCCAGCAGCCAAGCTTTAACCAAAAACATTCAGTACTTC

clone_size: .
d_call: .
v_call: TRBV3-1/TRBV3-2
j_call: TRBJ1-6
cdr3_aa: CASSPTTISYNSPLHF
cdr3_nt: TGTGCCAGCAGCCCGACAACGATCTCCTATAATTCACCCCTCCACTTT

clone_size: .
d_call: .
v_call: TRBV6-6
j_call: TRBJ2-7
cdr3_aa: CASSQGGLSSYEQYF
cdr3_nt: TGTGCCAGCAGTCAGGGAGGACTGAGCTCCTACGAGCAGTACTTC

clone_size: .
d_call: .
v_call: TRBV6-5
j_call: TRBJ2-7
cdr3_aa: CASSGSGFSYEQYF
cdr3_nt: TGTGCCAGCAGCGGATCAGGGTTCTCCTACGAGCAGTACTTC

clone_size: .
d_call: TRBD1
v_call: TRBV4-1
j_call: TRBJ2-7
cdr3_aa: CASSPPRDRGNEQYF
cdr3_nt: TGCGCCAGCAGCCCCCCAAGGGACAGGGGTAACGAGCAGTACTTC

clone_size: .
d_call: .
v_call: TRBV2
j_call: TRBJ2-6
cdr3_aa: CACHRDSGANVLTF
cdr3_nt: TGTGCCTGCCACAGGGACTCTGGGGCCAACGTCCTGACTTTC

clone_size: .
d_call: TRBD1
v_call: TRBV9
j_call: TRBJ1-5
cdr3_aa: CASSVEPRGRRQPQHF
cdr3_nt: TGTGCCAGCAGCGTAGAACCCAGGGGGCGTCGTCAGCCCCAGCATTTT

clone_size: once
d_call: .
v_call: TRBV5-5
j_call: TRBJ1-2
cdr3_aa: CASSLEGVTTF
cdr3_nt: TGTGCCAGCAGCTTGGAAGGGGTGACCACCTTC

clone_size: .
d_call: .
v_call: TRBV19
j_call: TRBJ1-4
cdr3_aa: CASRKGVWGLNEKLFF
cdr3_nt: TGTGCCAGTCGAAAGGGAGTGTGGGGGCTTAATGAAAAACTGTTTTTT

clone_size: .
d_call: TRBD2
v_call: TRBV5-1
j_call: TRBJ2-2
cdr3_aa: CASSLWSGGATGELFF
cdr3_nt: TGCGCCAGCAGCTTGTGGAGCGGGGGGGCCACCGGGGAGCTGTTTTTT

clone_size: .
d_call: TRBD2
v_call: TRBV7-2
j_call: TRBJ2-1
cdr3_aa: CASSPLTGGPGEQFF
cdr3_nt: TGTGCCAGCAGCCCCCTAACGGGAGGGCCGGGGGAGCAGTTCTTC

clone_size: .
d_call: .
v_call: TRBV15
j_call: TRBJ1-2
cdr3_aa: CATSRELTGYGYTF
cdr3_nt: TGTGCCACCAGCAGAGAACTAACAGGCTATGGCTACACCTTC

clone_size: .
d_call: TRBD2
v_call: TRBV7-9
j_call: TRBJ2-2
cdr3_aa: CASSPTSGRSRRTGELFF
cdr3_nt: TGTGCCAGCAGCCCGACTAGCGGGAGAAGTAGGCGGACCGGGGAGCTGTTTTTT

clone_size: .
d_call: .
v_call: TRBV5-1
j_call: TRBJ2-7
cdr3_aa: CASSQTGNEQYF
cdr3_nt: TGCGCCAGCAGCCAAACAGGGAACGAGCAGTACTTC

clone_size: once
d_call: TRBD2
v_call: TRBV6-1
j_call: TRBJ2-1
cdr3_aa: CASSESRGRAYGLEQFF
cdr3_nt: TGTGCCAGCAGTGAATCTCGTGGGAGGGCTTATGGGTTGGAGCAGTTCTTC

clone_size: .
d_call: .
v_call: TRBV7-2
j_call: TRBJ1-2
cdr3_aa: CASSFTQGSYGYTF
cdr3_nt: TGTGCCAGCAGCTTTACGCAGGGGAGCTATGGCTACACCTTC

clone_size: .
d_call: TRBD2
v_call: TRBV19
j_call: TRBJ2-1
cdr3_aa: CASSKSSGDINEQFF
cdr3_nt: TGTGCCAGTAGTAAGTCTAGCGGGGATATCAATGAGCAGTTCTTC

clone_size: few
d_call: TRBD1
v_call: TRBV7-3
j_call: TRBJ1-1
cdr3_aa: CASSPTGGNTEAFF
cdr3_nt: TGTGCCAGCAGCCCTACAGGGGGGAACACTGAAGCTTTCTTT

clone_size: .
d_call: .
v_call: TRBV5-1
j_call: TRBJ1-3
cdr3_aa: CASSLRPTAVSGNTIYF
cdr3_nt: TGCGCCAGCAGCTTGAGGCCCACAGCCGTCTCTGGAAACACCATATATTTT

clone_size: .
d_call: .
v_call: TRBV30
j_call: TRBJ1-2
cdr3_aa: CAWRFQDGYTF
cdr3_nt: TGTGCCTGGAGATTCCAGGATGGCTACACCTTC

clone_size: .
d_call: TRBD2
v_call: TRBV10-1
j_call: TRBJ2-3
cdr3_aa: CASSDPGTSGNTDTQYF
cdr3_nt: TGCGCCAGCAGTGACCCGGGGACTAGCGGGAATACAGATACGCAGTATTTT

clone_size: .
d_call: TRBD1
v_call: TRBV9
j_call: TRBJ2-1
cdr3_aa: CASSVIGTGFYNEQFF
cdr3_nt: TGTGCCAGCAGCGTAATTGGGACAGGGTTCTACAATGAGCAGTTCTTC

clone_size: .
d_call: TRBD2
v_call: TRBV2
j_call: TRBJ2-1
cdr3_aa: CASSEIAGVDEQFF
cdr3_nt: TGTGCCAGCAGTGAAATAGCGGGAGTCGATGAGCAGTTCTTC

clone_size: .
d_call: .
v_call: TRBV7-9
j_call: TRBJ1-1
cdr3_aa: CASSQSSGTLNTEAFF
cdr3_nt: TGTGCCAGCAGCCAGTCGTCCGGGACATTGAACACTGAAGCTTTCTTT

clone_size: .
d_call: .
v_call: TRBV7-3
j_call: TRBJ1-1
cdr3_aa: CASSAVQGVANTEAFF
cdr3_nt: TGTGCCAGCAGCGCTGTACAGGGAGTGGCGAACACTGAAGCTTTCTTT

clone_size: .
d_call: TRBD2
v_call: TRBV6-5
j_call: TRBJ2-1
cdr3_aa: CASRTSEVNEQFF
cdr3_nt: TGTGCCAGCAGGACTAGCGAGGTTAATGAGCAGTTCTTC

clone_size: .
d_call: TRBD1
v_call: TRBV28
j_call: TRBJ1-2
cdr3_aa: CASLGDRAGYTF
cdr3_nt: TGTGCCAGCCTAGGGGACAGGGCTGGCTACACCTTC

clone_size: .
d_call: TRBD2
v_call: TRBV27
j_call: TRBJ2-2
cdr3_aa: CASSSLAGDYTGELFF
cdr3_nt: TGTGCCAGCAGTTCACTAGCGGGAGATTACACCGGGGAGCTGTTTTTT

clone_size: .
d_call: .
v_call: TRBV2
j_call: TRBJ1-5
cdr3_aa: CASTQAHPNQPQHF
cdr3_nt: TGTGCCAGTACTCAGGCCCATCCCAATCAGCCCCAGCATTTT

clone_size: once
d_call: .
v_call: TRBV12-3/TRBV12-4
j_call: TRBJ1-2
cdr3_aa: CASSFRVGGGYTF
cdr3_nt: TGTGCCAGCAGTTTTAGAGTCGGTGGTGGCTACACCTTC

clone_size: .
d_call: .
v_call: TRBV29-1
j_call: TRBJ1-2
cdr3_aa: CSVVGSNYGYTF
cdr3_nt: TGCAGCGTTGTGGGCAGTAACTATGGCTACACCTTC

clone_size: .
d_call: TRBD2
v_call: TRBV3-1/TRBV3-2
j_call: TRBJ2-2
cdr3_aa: CASSHQTPGLLNTGELFF
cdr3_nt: TGTGCCAGCAGCCACCAGACCCCGGGACTATTGAACACCGGGGAGCTGTTTTTT